This is a list of T cell receptor beta chains from one sample in a study of cytomegalovirus exposure and HLA in healthy donors. The method was immunoSEQ multiplex PCR; TCRdb's version includes in-frame clones alone and lacks a portion of them. The data show a few hundred thousand clones, approximately 78% seen once. Input material: PBMCs. The receptors were sampled from a man aged 25 to 40 in good health and CMV-seronegative. The CDR3 runs from the conserved cysteine through the conserved F or W. The order of the fields is V gene, D gene, clone size, J gene, CDR3 DNA, CDR3 protein. A D gene is named only where the DNA matches it firmly. Clone size is given for some rows only: seen once, a few or many times, or a class if the clone is expanded.

TRBV14	TRBD1	NA	TRBJ1-1	TGTGCCAGCAGCCAGGGACAGGGAGGAAACACTGAAGCTTTCTTT	CASSQGQGGNTEAFF
TRBV6-1	NA	NA	TRBJ2-5	TGTGCCAGCAGTGAACCCCTCCGGGAAGAGACCCAGTACTTC	CASSEPLREETQYF
TRBV5-1	NA	NA	TRBJ1-2	TGCGCCAGCAGAGCCTCTTCGGGGGGTAACTATGGCTACACCTTC	CASRASSGGNYGYTF
TRBV19	TRBD1	NA	TRBJ1-6	TGTGCCAGTTCCGACAGGGGCTATAATTCACCCCTCCACTTT	CASSDRGYNSPLHF
TRBV7-9	NA	NA	TRBJ2-3	TGTGCCAGCAGCTTAGCGGGGGGGCCCGTTGAACAGTATTTT	CASSLAGGPVEQYF
TRBV6-1	NA	once	TRBJ1-4	TGTGCCAGCAGGGCGGCAACTAATGAAAAACTGTTTTTT	CASRAATNEKLFF
TRBV7-2	TRBD2	NA	TRBJ2-3	TGTGCCAGCAGCTTACTTGCGGGGGGCCGCACAGATACGCAGTATTTT	CASSLLAGGRTDTQYF
TRBV15	NA	once	TRBJ2-2	TGTGCCACCAGCAGAGGCGGCACCGGGGAGCTGTTTTTT	CATSRGGTGELFF
TRBV11-2	NA	NA	TRBJ2-7	TGTGCCAGCAGCCCCAAGACTCAGCTCTACGAGCAGTACTTC	CASSPKTQLYEQYF
TRBV18	NA	NA	TRBJ1-1	TGTGCCAGCTCACCACCGATGGGGGCCACTGAAGCTTTCTTT	CASSPPMGATEAFF
TRBV28	NA	NA	TRBJ1-1	TGTGCCAGCAGTACAACAGTGAACACTGAAGCTTTCTTT	CASSTTVNTEAFF
TRBV7-8	NA	NA	TRBJ2-3	TGTGCCAGCAGCCCCCGCGGGCCCGGGTGGACAGATACGCAGTATTTT	CASSPRGPGWTDTQYF
TRBV11-3	TRBD1	NA	TRBJ2-2	TGTGCCAGCAGCAAAGACAGGGGCACCGGGGAGCTGTTTTTT	CASSKDRGTGELFF
TRBV28	TRBD1	NA	TRBJ1-6	TGTGCCAGCAGTCGACAGGGGGCGTATTCACCCCTCCACTTT	CASSRQGAYSPLHF
TRBV9	NA	NA	TRBJ1-4	TGTGCCAGCAGCCAAGGGGGTAGGGCTAATGAAAAACTGTTTTTT	CASSQGGRANEKLFF
TRBV7-8	TRBD2	once	TRBJ2-1	TGTGCCAGCAGCCTGCTAGCGGACATCTACAATGAGCAGTTCTTC	CASSLLADIYNEQFF
TRBV20-1	NA	NA	TRBJ1-1	TGCAGCCCCTCTGAAGCTTTCTTT	CSPSEAFF
TRBV6-1	NA	NA	TRBJ1-6	TGTGCCAGCAGTGCCGTGTTACTTAATTCACCCCTCCACTTT	CASSAVLLNSPLHF
TRBV7-9	NA	NA	TRBJ2-5	TGTTCCAGCAGCTTGACAGGAGAGACCCAGTACTTC	CSSSLTGETQYF
TRBV5-1	NA	few	TRBJ1-3	TGCGCCAGCAGCGCGGCGGTTCCTGGAAACACCATATATTTT	CASSAAVPGNTIYF
TRBV5-1	TRBD1	NA	TRBJ2-1	TGCGCCAGCAGCACCCGGGACAGGGCGTACAATGAGCAGTTCTTC	CASSTRDRAYNEQFF
TRBV6-6	TRBD1	NA	TRBJ1-4	TGTGCCATCACGGGACAGTTAGGGACAAATGAAAAACTGTTTTTT	CAITGQLGTNEKLFF
TRBV7-8	TRBD2	once	TRBJ2-3	TGTGCCAGCAGCTTCGGGGGGTGGGCCAAATCAGATACGCAGTATTTT	CASSFGGWAKSDTQYF
TRBV5-6	NA	NA	TRBJ2-7	TGTGCCAGCAGCTTGGCCTACAGCGAGCAGTACTTC	CASSLAYSEQYF
TRBV9	NA	NA	TRBJ2-5	TGTGCCAGCAGCGTAGAGGCAGGAGGAGGTGAGACCCAGTACTTC	CASSVEAGGGETQYF
TRBV9	NA	NA	TRBJ1-6	TGTGCCAGCAGCGCGGACAGCGAGAATTCACCCCTCCACTTT	CASSADSENSPLHF
TRBV2	TRBD2	NA	TRBJ2-7	TGTGCCAGCAGTGGGGTTCGGGGGGAAACTTCCTACGAGCAGTACTTC	CASSGVRGETSYEQYF
TRBV2	NA	NA	TRBJ1-2	TGTGCCAGCAGTGAACCCCCAGACTATGGCTACACCTTC	CASSEPPDYGYTF
TRBV10-3	TRBD2	NA	TRBJ2-3	TGTGCCAGTGGGACTAGCGGGGAGCCAGATACGCAGTATTTT	CASGTSGEPDTQYF
TRBV6-5	NA	NA	TRBJ2-2	TGTGCCAGCAGGAGGGACACGGCAACCGGGGAGCTGTTTTTT	CASRRDTATGELFF
TRBV19	TRBD1	NA	TRBJ2-7	TGTGCCAGTAGTATAAAGTCGACAGGGAAGATGGAACAGTACTTC	CASSIKSTGKMEQYF
TRBV2	NA	NA	TRBJ2-7	TGTGCCAGCAGTGATGGGCCAGGGGAAACCTACGAGCAGTACTTC	CASSDGPGETYEQYF